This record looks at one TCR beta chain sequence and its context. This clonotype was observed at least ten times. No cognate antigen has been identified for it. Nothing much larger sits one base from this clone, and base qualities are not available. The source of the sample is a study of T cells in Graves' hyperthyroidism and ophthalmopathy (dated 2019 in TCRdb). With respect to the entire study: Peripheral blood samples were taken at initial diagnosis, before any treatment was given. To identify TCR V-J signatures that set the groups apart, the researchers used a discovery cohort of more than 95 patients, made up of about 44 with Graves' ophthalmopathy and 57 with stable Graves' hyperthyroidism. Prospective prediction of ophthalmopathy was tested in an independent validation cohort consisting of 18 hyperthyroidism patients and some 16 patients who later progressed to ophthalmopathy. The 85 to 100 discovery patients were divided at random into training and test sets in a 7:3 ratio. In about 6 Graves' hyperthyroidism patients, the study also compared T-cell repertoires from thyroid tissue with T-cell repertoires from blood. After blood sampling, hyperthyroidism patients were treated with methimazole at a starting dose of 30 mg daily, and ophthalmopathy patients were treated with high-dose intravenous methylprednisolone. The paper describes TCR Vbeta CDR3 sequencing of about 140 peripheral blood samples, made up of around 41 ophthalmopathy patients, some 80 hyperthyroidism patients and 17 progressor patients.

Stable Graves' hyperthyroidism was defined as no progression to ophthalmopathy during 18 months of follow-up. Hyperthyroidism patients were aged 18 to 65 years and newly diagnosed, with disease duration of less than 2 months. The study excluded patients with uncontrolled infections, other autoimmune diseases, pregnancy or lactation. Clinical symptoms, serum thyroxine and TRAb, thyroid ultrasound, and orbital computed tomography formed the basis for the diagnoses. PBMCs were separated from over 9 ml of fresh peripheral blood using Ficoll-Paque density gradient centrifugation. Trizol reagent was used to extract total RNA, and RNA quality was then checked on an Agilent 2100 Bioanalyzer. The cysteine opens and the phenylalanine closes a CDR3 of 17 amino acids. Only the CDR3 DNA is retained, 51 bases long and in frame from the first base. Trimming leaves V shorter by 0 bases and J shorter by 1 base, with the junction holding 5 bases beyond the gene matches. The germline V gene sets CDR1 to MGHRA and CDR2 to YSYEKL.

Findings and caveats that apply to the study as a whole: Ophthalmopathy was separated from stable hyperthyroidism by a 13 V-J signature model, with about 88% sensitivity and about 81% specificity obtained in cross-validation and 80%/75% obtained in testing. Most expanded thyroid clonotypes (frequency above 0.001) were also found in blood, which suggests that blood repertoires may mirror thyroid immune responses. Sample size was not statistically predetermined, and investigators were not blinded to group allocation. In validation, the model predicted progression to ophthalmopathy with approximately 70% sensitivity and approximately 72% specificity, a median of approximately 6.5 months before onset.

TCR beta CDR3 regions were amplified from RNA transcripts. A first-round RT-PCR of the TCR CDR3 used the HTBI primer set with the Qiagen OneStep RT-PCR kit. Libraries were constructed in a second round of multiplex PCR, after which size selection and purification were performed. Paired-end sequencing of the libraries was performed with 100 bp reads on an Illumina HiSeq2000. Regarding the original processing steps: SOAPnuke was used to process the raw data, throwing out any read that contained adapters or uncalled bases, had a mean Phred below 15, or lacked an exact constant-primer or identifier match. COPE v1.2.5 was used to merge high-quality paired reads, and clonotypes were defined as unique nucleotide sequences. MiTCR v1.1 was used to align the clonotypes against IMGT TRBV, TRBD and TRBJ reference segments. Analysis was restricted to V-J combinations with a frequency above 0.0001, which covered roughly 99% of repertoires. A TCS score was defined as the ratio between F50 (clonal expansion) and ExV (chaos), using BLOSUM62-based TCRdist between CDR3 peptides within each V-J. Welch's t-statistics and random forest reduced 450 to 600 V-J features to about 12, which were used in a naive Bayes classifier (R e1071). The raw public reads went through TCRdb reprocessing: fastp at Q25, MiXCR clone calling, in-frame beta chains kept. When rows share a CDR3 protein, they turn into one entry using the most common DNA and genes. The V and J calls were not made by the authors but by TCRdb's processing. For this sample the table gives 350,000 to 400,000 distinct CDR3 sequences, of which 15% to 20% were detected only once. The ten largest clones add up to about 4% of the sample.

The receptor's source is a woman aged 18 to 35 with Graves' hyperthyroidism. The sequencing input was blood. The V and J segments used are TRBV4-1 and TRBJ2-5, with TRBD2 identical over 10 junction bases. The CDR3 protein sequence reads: CASSQDGVAGGQETQYF. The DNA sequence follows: TGCGCCAGCAGCCAAGATGGGGTAGCGGGGGGCCAAGAGACCCAGTACTTC.